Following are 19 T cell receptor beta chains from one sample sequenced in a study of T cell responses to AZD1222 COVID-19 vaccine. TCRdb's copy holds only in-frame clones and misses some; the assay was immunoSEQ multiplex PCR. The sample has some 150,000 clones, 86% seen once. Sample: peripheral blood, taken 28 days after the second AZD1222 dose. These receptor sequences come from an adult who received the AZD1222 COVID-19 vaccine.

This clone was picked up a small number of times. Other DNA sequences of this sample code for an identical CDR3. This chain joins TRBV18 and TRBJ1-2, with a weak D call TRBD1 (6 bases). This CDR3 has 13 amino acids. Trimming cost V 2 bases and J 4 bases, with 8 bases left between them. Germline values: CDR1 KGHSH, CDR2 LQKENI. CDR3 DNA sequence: TGTGCCAGCTCACCAGAGGACAGCTATGGCTACACCTTC. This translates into CASSPEDSYGYTF.

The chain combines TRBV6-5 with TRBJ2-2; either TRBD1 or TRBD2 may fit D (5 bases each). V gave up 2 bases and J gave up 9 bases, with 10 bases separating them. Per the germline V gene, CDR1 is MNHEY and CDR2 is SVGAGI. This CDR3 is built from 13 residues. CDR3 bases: TGTGCCAGCAGTTACGGGGGTGGCCGGGAGCTGTTTTTT. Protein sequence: CASSYGGGRELFF.

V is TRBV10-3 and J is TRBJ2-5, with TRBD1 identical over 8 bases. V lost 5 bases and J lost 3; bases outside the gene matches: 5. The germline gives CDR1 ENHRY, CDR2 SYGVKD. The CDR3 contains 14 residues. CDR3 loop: CAISRQGTEETQYF. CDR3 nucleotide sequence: TGTGCCATCAGTCGACAGGGGACGGAAGAGACCCAGTACTTC.

The CDR3 spells CASSEGQGNYGYTF. CDR3 sequence (DNA): TGTGCCAGCAGTGAGGGACAGGGAAACTATGGCTACACCTTC. The chain is built from TRBV25-1 and TRBJ1-2; TRBD1 matches at 9 bases. The junction had 1 base not matched to a gene; V was cut back by 3 bases and J by 2 bases. The CDR3 is 14 residues long. The germline V gene encodes CDR1 MGHDK and CDR2 SYGVNS.

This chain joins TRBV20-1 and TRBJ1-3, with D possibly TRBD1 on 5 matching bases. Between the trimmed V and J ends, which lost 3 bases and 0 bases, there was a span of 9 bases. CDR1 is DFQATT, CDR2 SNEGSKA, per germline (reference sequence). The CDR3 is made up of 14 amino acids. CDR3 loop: CSASGDPSGNTIYF. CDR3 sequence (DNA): TGCAGTGCTAGTGGGGACCCCTCTGGAAACACCATATATTTT.

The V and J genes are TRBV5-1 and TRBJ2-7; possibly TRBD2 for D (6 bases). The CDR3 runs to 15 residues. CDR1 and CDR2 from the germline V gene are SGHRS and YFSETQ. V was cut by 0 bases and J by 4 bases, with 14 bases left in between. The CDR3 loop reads CASSLGDFRGYEQYF. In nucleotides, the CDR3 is TGCGCCAGCAGCTTGGGGGACTTTAGGGGTTACGAGCAGTACTTC. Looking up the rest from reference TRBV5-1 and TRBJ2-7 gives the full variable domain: KAGVTQTPRYLIKTRGQQVTLSCSPISGHRSVSWYQQTPGQGLQFLFEYFSETQRNKGNFPGRFSGRQFSNSRSEMNVSTLELGDSALYLCASSLGDFRGYEQYFGPGTRLTVT.

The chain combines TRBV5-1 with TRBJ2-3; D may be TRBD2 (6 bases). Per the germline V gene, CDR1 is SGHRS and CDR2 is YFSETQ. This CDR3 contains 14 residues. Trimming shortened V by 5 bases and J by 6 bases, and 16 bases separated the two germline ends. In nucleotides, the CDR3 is TGCGCCAGCAGTGCGGGACCCACCGGGGATACGCAGTATTTT. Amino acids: CASSAGPTGDTQYF. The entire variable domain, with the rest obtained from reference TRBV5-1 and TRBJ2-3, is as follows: KAGVTQTPRYLIKTRGQQVTLSCSPISGHRSVSWYQQTPGQGLQFLFEYFSETQRNKGNFPGRFSGRQFSNSRSEMNVSTLELGDSALYLCASSAGPTGDTQYFGPGTRLTVL.

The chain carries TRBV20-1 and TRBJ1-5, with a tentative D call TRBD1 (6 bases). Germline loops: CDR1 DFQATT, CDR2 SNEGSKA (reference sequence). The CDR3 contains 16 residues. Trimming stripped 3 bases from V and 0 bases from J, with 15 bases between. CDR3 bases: TGCAGTGCTAGTGAGGGACACCACTTTAGCAATCAGCCCCAGCATTTT. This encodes CSASEGHHFSNQPQHF.

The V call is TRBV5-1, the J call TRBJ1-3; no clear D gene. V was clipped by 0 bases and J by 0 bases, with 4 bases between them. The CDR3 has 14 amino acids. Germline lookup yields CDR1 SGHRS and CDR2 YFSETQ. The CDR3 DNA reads TGCGCCAGCAGCTTGGAAGCCTCTGGAAACACCATATATTTT. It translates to CASSLEASGNTIYF.

This CDR3 reads CASSPRTGPAPDEKLFF. The CDR3 bases are TGTGCCAGCAGCCCTAGGACCGGGCCGGCCCCGGATGAAAAACTGTTTTTT. The chain employs TRBV5-5 and TRBJ1-4; D gene uncertain. V lost 4 bases and J lost 6, with 22 bases in between. The CDR3 has 17 residues. The V gene's germline CDR1 is SGHKS and CDR2 YYEKEE (reference sequence).

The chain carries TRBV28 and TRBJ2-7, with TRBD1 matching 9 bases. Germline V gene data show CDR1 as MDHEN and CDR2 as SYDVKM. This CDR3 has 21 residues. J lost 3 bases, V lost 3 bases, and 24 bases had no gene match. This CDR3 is CASSLGTGPFSGARGGYEQYF. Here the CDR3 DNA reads TGTGCCAGCAGTTTGGGGACAGGGCCCTTCTCCGGGGCGAGAGGGGGCTACGAGCAGTACTTC. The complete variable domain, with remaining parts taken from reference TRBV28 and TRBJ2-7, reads DVKVTQSSRYLVKRTGEKVFLECVQDMDHENMFWYRQDPGLGLRLIYFSYDVKMKEKGDIPEGYSVSREKKERFSLILESASTNQTSMYLCASSLGTGPFSGARGGYEQYFGPGTRLTVT.

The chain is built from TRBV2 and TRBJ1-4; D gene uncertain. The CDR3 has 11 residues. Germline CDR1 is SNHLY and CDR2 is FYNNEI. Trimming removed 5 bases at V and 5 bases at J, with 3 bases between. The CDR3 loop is CASSYNEKLFF. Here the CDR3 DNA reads TGTGCCAGCAGTTACAATGAAAAACTGTTTTTT.

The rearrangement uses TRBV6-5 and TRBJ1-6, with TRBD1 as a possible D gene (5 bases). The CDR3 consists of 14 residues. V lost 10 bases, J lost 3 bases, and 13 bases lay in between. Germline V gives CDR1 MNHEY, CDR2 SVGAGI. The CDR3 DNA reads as TGTGCCACCCTCCAACAGGTCTATAATTCACCCCTCCACTTT. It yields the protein CATLQQVYNSPLHF.

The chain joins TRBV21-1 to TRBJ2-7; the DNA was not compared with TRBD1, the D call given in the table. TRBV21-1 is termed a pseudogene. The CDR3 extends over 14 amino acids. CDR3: CASSLPRDSNEQYF. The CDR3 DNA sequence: TGTGCCAGCAGCCTTCCCCGGGACAGTAACGAGCAGTACTTC.

The CDR3 sequence: CASSQDQPGTWETQYF. CDR3 DNA sequence: TGTGCCAGCAGCCAAGATCAACCAGGGACCTGGGAGACCCAGTACTTC. This chain connects TRBV14 to TRBJ2-5, with D perhaps given as TRBD1 or TRBD2 (5 bases each). V lost 0 bases and J lost 5, with 16 bases in between. Germline V gene sequence: CDR1 SGHDN, CDR2 FVKESK. This CDR3 contains 16 residues.

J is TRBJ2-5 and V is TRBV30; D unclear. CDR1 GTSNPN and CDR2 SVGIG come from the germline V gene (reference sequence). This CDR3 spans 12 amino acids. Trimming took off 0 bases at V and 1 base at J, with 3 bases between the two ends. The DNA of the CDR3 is TGTGCCTGGAGTGTTCTCCAAGAGACCCAGTACTTC. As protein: CAWSVLQETQYF. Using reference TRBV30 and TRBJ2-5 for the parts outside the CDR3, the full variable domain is SQTIHQWPATLVQPVGSPLSLECTVEGTSNPNLYWYRQAAGRGLQLLFYSVGIGQISSEVPQNLSASRPQDRQFILSSKKLLLSDSGFYLCAWSVLQETQYFGPGTRLLVL.

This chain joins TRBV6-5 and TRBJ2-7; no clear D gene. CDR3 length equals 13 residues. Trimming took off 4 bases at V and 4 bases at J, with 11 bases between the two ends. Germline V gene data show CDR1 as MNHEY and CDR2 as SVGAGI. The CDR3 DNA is TGTGCCAGCAGTTGGGCTGCGGAGTACGAGCAGTACTTC. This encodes CASSWAAEYEQYF.

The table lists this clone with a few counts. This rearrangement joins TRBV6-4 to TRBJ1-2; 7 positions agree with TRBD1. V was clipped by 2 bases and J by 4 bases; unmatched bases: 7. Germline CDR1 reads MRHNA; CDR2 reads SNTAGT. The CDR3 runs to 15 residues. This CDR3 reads CASSDTDRFPYGYTF. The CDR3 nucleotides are TGTGCCAGCAGTGACACGGACAGGTTCCCCTATGGCTACACCTTC.

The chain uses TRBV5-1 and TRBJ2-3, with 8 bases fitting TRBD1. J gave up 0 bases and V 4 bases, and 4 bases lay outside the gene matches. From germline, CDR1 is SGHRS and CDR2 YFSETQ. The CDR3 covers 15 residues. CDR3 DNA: TGCGCCAGCAGCACCGGACAGGGTAGCACAGATACGCAGTATTTT. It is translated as CASSTGQGSTDTQYF.